Included here is one T cell receptor (beta chain) sequence, with context. Antigen unknown. CDR3 size: 16 residues. Germline trimming cut 1 base from V and 4 bases from J; bases unmatched to any gene: 7. Germline assignment: CDR1 LGHNA and CDR2 YNFKEQ. The data derive from a study of vaccination effects on CD4 cells after COVID-19. General observations from the study: There was marked clonal contraction among infection- and vaccine-induced clones late after vaccination.

Subsequent to a culture period of 10 to 11 days, CD4+ T cells were isolated. By PCR, the person was confirmed to have had SARS-CoV-2 infection between March and December 2020. The table came from immunoSEQ multiplex PCR; TCRdb's copy has only in-frame clones and leaves some out. The sample carries 40,000 to 60,000 clones, approximately 74% recorded once. The receptor comes from a human donor who had a prior SARS-CoV-2 infection. V gene TRBV4-2 combines with J gene TRBJ2-5; 9 bases align to TRBD2. Sample: CD4+ T cells from PBMCs cultured without peptide, taken before COVID-19 vaccination. The CDR3: CASSQGGAGGGETQYF. Written as DNA, the CDR3 is TGTGCCAGCAGCCAAGGGGGAGCGGGAGGAGGAGAGACCCAGTACTTC.